This note documents a single T cell receptor beta chain sequence. The length of the CDR3 is 16 residues. V was shortened by 0 bases and J by 3 bases, with 15 bases between the two germline ends. Germline CDR1 reads MNHEY; CDR2 reads SMNVEV (reference sequence). This sample was included in a study of identical twins. TCRdb analysed the 5' RACE reads with MiXCR anew, one entry per CDR3 protein. The sample holds 550,000 to 800,000 distinct CDR3 sequences, about 7.6% seen once. This same sample was also part of a study on yellow fever vaccine responses in identical twins.

The receptor was derived from a woman aged 18 to 35 in good health. The chain has TRBV27 and TRBJ2-7, with TRBD2 as a possible D gene (6 bases). Material for sequencing was PBMCs. CDR3 in DNA: TGTGCCAGCAGTTTATCGGGACTGGGGGTTCACTACGAGCAGTACTTC. It is translated as CASSLSGLGVHYEQYF.